The clone carrying this TCR beta chain came up many times. Its matching antigen is unknown. The sample is drawn from a study of CD8 T cells in ankylosing spondylitis. Quantitative molecular-barcoded 5'-RACE generated the TCR beta libraries. TCRdb re-called the 5' RACE reads with MiXCR, one entry per CDR3 protein. The table records about 150,000 distinct CDR3 sequences, 7.3% of them present only once. Germline loops: CDR1 MNHEY, CDR2 SVGAGI. CDR3 length equals 15 residues. V lost 2 bases to trimming and J lost 4 bases, with 9 bases between them. Study results and caveats: A TCR beta motif made of eight highly homologous variants seemed typical of ankylosing spondylitis blood. Earlier reports found some motif variants in synovial fluid and blood in reactive arthritis. Disease-associated clones were reportedly significantly overrepresented in matched ankylosing spondylitis synovial fluid.

The TCR sequence derives from a female donor with ankylosing spondylitis or in good health (not recorded which). The chain is built from TRBV6-5 and TRBJ2-6; D possibly corresponds to TRBD1 (6 bases). Sequenced: blood, either unsorted or a sorted T cell fraction (not recorded which). The CDR3 DNA is TGTGCCAGCAGTTACATGGGGGCCGGGGCCAACGTCCTGACTTTC. Its translation is CASSYMGAGANVLTF.